The T cell receptor (beta chain) under discussion was sequenced for a study of blood T cell repertoires in COVID-19. Background on the study: Specimens from acute and convalescent COVID-19 originated in the United States, Italy and Spain. PBMCs, B-cell-depleted T cells, or T cells provided the cDNA or gDNA that made up the material.

Methods used by the authors: Cell counts per sample came from amplifying reference gene primers. Produced via immunoSEQ multiplex PCR; TCRdb's table is partial and in-frame only. V, J and clone size reflect that table, while D and trimming were determined from the DNA. The sample holds around 300,000 clones, 83% seen once. CDR1 MNHEY and CDR2 SVGAGI come from the germline V gene. The V gene end was trimmed by 2 bases and the J gene end by 12 bases; junction bases not matched to a gene: 9. The CDR3 spans 13 residues. Sequenced input: peripheral blood. This clonotype originated in a man aged 30-40 years with active or convalescent COVID-19. The chain recombines TRBV6-5 with TRBJ1-1; TRBD1 agrees at 7 bases. CDR3 loop: CASSYRDSVITFF. The CDR3 DNA reads TGTGCCAGCAGTTACAGGGACAGCGTTATAACTTTCTTT.